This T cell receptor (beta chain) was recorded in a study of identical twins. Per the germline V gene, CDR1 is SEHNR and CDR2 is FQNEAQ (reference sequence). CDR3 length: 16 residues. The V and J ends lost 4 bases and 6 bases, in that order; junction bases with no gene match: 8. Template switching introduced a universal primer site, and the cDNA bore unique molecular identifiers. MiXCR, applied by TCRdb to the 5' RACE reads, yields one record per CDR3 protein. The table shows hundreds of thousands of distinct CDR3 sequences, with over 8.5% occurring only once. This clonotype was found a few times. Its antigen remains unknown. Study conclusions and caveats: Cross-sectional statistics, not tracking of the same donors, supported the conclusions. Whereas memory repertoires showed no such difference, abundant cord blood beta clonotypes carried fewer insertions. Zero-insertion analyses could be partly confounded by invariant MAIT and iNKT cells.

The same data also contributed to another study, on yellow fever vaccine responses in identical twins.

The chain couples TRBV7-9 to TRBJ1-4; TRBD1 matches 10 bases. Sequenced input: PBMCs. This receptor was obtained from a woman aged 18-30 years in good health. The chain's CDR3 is CASSSVRDRGDEKLFF. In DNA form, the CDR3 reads TGTGCCAGCAGCTCCGTCAGGGACAGGGGAGATGAAAAACTGTTTTTT.